These 23 T cell receptor beta chains share one sample of origin, sequenced in a study of shared clonotypes between healthy human individuals. In the naive CD8 group, cells lacked CD45RO and were positively selected for CCR7, so terminally differentiated effector memory CD45RA+ cells were left out. Using immunoSEQ multiplex PCR, the repertoire was profiled, and TCRdb retains in-frame clones only, with some absent. Of roughly 1,800,000 clones listed, about 95% are singletons. The sample consisted of naive CD8+ T cells sorted from blood. These receptor sequences come from a man younger than 35 in good health.

The chain couples TRBV18 to TRBJ2-2; D gene ambiguous. Trimming left V 2 bases short and J 5 bases short, with 6 bases between. CDR1 is KGHSH, CDR2 LQKENI, per germline. This CDR3 contains 13 residues. CDR3 DNA sequence: TGTGCCAGCTCACCAGGGGTTACCGGGGAGCTGTTTTTT. This sequence encodes CASSPGVTGELFF.

The chain has TRBV2 and TRBJ2-5; 8 bases line up with TRBD2. The V gene's germline CDR1 is SNHLY and CDR2 FYNNEI. The CDR3 runs 16 residues. The V and J ends lost 3 bases and 4 bases, in that order; junction bases with no gene match: 10. The DNA of the CDR3 is TGTGCCAGCAGTGATGAAGCGGGAGAGGAAGGAGAGACCCAGTACTTC. As protein: CASSDEAGEEGETQYF.

The CDR3 DNA reads as TGTGCCAGCAGTTTTCCCGGGGCCACGATTAGGGACGATGAGCAGTTCTTC. Amino acid sequence: CASSFPGATIRDDEQFF. This chain connects TRBV28 to TRBJ2-1, with D perhaps TRBD1 or TRBD2 (5 bases each). The germline V and J ends were trimmed by 3 bases and 8 bases, with 23 bases remaining between them. The CDR3 loop spans 17 amino acids. Germline CDR1 MDHEN, CDR2 SYDVKM.

The chain joins TRBV29-1 to TRBJ1-2; TRBD1 matches 7 bases. Trimming cost V 4 bases and J 7 bases; bases outside gene matches: 6. The CDR3 consists of 12 residues. Germline CDR1 SQVTM, CDR2 ANQGSEA. The CDR3 DNA follows: TGCAGCGTTGGACAGGGAAGCGGTGGCTACACCTTC. This sequence encodes CSVGQGSGGYTF.

In its sample, this clone was seen once. This chain uses TRBV7-6 with TRBJ2-1, with D unclear. Germline CDR1 reads SGHVS; CDR2 reads FNYEAQ. The CDR3 runs to 14 residues. V was trimmed by 9 bases and J by 0 bases, leaving 12 bases between them. CDR3 coding DNA: TGTGCCAGTTGGACCGAGAGCTCCTACAATGAGCAGTTCTTC. Amino acid sequence: CASWTESSYNEQFF.

The J gene is TRBJ1-4, the V gene TRBV30; D not certain. Germline CDR1 and CDR2: GTSNPN and SVGIG (reference sequence). The CDR3 contains 13 residues. V lost 1 base and J lost 8, with 11 bases in between. The CDR3 DNA is TGTGCCTGGAGTGCAACAGCGGGAGAAAAACTGTTTTTT. Protein: CAWSATAGEKLFF.

The rearrangement uses TRBV2 and TRBJ2-1; tentatively, D is TRBD1 or TRBD2 (5 bases each). CDR1 is SNHLY, CDR2 FYNNEI, per germline. V was shortened by 4 bases and J by 0 bases, with 13 bases between the two germline ends. The CDR3 is made up of 16 amino acids. Here the CDR3 reads CASSAGHPSSYNEQFF. The CDR3 nucleotides read TGTGCCAGCAGTGCGGGGCACCCGAGCTCCTACAATGAGCAGTTCTTC.

Note on this clone: One end of the junction varies from germline; a read error may be responsible. The chain is built from TRBV20-1 and TRBJ2-1; no clear D. The CDR3 length is 10 residues. Germline V lookup: CDR1 DFQATT, CDR2 SNEGSKA (reference sequence). The CDR3 loop reads CSAGENEQFF. The CDR3 DNA is TGCAGTGCTGGAGAGAATGAGCAGTTCTTC.

The V and J genes are TRBV13 and TRBJ1-5, with D perhaps matching TRBD1 (5 bases). The V gene's germline CDR1 is PRHDT and CDR2 FYEKMQ (reference sequence). This CDR3 has 15 amino acids. Trimming stripped 0 bases from V and 3 bases from J, with 9 bases between. The CDR3 coding sequence is TGTGCCAGCAGCTTAGGCCAGGGTCACAATCAGCCCCAGCATTTT. Its protein product is CASSLGQGHNQPQHF.

The rearrangement joins TRBV19 to TRBJ2-5; maybe TRBD2 (5 bases). The V end lost 3 bases, the J end lost 5 bases, and 16 bases lay between the germline ends. CDR1 LNHDA and CDR2 SQIVND come from the germline V gene (reference sequence). The CDR3 runs to 15 residues. Here the CDR3 DNA reads TGTGCCAGTAGTATTTACTATTTAGCGTCCGAGACCCAGTACTTC. As protein: CASSIYYLASETQYF.

DNA of the CDR3: TGTGCCAGCAGTTTCCTCGGGACCGCTTACCTTGAAAAACTGTTTTTT. Translated, it gives CASSFLGTAYLEKLFF. The chain is built from TRBV27 and TRBJ1-4; a weak D match, TRBD1 (5 bases). V lost 3 bases and J 7 bases, leaving 18 bases between the germline ends. The CDR3 runs to 16 residues. Germline V gives CDR1 MNHEY, CDR2 SMNVEV (reference sequence).

This chain connects TRBV10-2 to TRBJ2-1, with D possibly TRBD1 on 6 matching bases. Deletions cut 7 bases from V and 2 bases from J, with 21 bases between. The length of the CDR3 is 17 residues. CDR1 is WSHSY, CDR2 SAAADI, per germline. CDR3: CASTPEVGQIAYNEQFF. CDR3 DNA: TGCGCCAGCACCCCCGAGGTGGGACAAATAGCCTACAATGAGCAGTTCTTC.

V is TRBV2 and J is TRBJ1-3; D might be TRBD1 (6 bases). V gave up 6 bases and J gave up 0 bases, with 12 bases separating them. The CDR3 consists of 15 residues. Germline V CDR1 and CDR2: SNHLY, FYNNEI. CDR3 sequence: CASRGGQLSGNTIYF. CDR3 coding DNA: TGTGCCAGCAGGGGAGGACAGCTCTCTGGAAACACCATATATTTT.

J is TRBJ2-5 and V is TRBV6-5, with D maybe TRBD1 (5 bases). Deletions cut 0 bases from V and 4 bases from J, with 15 bases between. The CDR3 is made up of 16 amino acids. Germline CDR1 reads MNHEY; CDR2 reads SVGAGI. Here the CDR3 DNA reads TGTGCCAGCAGTTACTCGTTCGCAGGGATCTTAGAGACCCAGTACTTC. This translates into CASSYSFAGILETQYF.

The chain uses TRBV7-9 and TRBJ2-3; tentative D call: TRBD1 (5 bases). This CDR3 has 16 amino acids. V shed 5 bases and J shed 2 bases, with 17 bases lying between them. Germline assignment: CDR1 SEHNR and CDR2 FQNEAQ (reference sequence). CDR3 nucleotides: TGTGCCAGCAGCCCAAGTGTAGGGGAATTCACAGATACGCAGTATTTT. This gives the protein CASSPSVGEFTDTQYF.

A word on this clone: In the same sample, other DNA sequences code for this CDR3. The gene calls are TRBV11-3 and TRBJ2-7; D gene unclear. Trimming left V 1 base short and J 3 bases short, with 7 bases between. The CDR3 loop spans 13 amino acids. Germline V gives CDR1 SGHNT, CDR2 YENEEA. The CDR3 protein is CASSLGAGYEQYF. The CDR3 bases are TGTGCCAGCAGCTTAGGGGCAGGCTACGAGCAGTACTTC.

The chain couples TRBV28 to TRBJ2-7; 11 bases match TRBD2. Germline lookup yields CDR1 MDHEN and CDR2 SYDVKM. Unmatched junction bases numbered 7, after V lost 2 bases and J lost 4 bases. The CDR3 is 16 residues long. CDR3 amino acids: CASSLKGTSGSYEQYF. As DNA, the CDR3 is TGTGCCAGCAGTTTAAAGGGAACTAGCGGGAGTTACGAGCAGTACTTC.

The chain has TRBV5-1 and TRBJ2-6; D is uncertain. The CDR3 consists of 14 residues. Germline values: CDR1 SGHRS, CDR2 YFSETQ. Trimming removed 2 bases at V and 2 bases at J, with 5 bases between. In DNA form, the CDR3 reads TGCGCCAGCAGCTTTAGCCCTGGGGCCAACGTCCTGACTTTC. Translation: CASSFSPGANVLTF.

The chain carries TRBV11-2 and TRBJ2-7, with 9 bases that match TRBD2. With V trimmed by 4 bases and J by 2 bases, 6 bases remained unmatched. This CDR3 contains 15 residues. Looked up from germline, CDR1 is SGHAT and CDR2 is FQNNGV. The CDR3 sequence: CASSSLLAGAYEQYF. CDR3 DNA sequence: TGTGCCAGCAGCTCTCTTTTAGCGGGGGCCTACGAGCAGTACTTC.

The J gene is TRBJ2-5, the V gene TRBV28, with D unclear. CDR3 size: 13 residues. Trimming pared 7 bases from V and 1 base from J, leaving 10 bases between. Germline CDR1 MDHEN, CDR2 SYDVKM. The CDR3 region has the DNA TGTGCCAGCACGTTTCTCCCCCAAGAGACCCAGTACTTC. This encodes CASTFLPQETQYF. Looking up the rest from reference TRBV28 and TRBJ2-5 gives the full variable domain: DVKVTQSSRYLVKRTGEKVFLECVQDMDHENMFWYRQDPGLGLRLIYFSYDVKMKEKGDIPEGYSVSREKKERFSLILESASTNQTSMYLCASTFLPQETQYFGPGTRLLVL.

The V gene is TRBV6-5, the J gene TRBJ1-6; 9 nucleotides agree with TRBD1. Unmatched junction bases numbered 5, after V lost 0 bases and J lost 11 bases. This CDR3 comprises 15 residues. The germline CDR1 and CDR2 sequences are MNHEY and SVGAGI. The CDR3: CASSYSGTGFAPLHF. Here the CDR3 DNA reads TGTGCCAGCAGTTACTCGGGGACAGGGTTTGCACCCCTCCACTTT.

The V call is TRBV2, the J call TRBJ1-2; 9 nucleotides agree with TRBD1. Unmatched junction bases numbered 18, after V lost 3 bases and J lost 13 bases. The germline gives CDR1 SNHLY, CDR2 FYNNEI. There are 16 residues in the CDR3. CDR3: CASSEAGTGRFGECTF. The CDR3 DNA reads TGTGCCAGCAGTGAGGCCGGGACAGGGCGGTTTGGGGAGTGCACCTTC.

This chain links TRBV7-9 with TRBJ2-2; D possibly corresponds to TRBD1 (6 bases). Trimming shortened V by 2 bases and J by 0 bases, and 10 bases separated the two germline ends. CDR1 is SEHNR, CDR2 FQNEAQ, per germline (reference sequence). CDR3 length equals 16 residues. Here the CDR3 reads CASSLSGTPNTGELFF. The CDR3 DNA is TGTGCCAGCAGCTTATCCGGGACACCGAACACCGGGGAGCTGTTTTTT.